A selection of T cell receptor beta chains follows, all from one sample in a study of blood T cell repertoires in COVID-19. The protocol was immunoSEQ multiplex PCR, while the TCRdb copy is restricted to in-frame clones and leaves out a portion. This table holds around 79,000 clones, 88% found once. The sequenced sample consisted of peripheral blood. Source of these receptors: a human donor in a cohort sampled during active COVID-19. Each CDR3 is given with its conserved first and last residue. A D gene is named only where the DNA matches it firmly. The size entry is marked missing in some rows and otherwise reads once, few, many or a size class.

D gene: .; clone size: .; J gene: TRBJ1-4; V gene: TRBV3-1/TRBV3-2; CDR3 DNA: TGTGCCAGCAGCCAAGTATCGGGGAAAAAACTGTTTTTT; CDR3 protein: CASSQVSGKKLFF
D gene: .; clone size: .; J gene: TRBJ1-2; V gene: TRBV6-5; CDR3 DNA: TGTGCCAGCAGCCGTACAGGGATTATGGGCTACACCTTC; CDR3 protein: CASSRTGIMGYTF
D gene: .; clone size: .; J gene: TRBJ1-5; V gene: TRBV4-1; CDR3 DNA: TGCGCCAGCAGCCAAGTTGGGGACACAGGATTCAATCAGCCCCAGCATTTT; CDR3 protein: CASSQVGDTGFNQPQHF
D gene: TRBD1; clone size: .; J gene: TRBJ2-2; V gene: TRBV7-9; CDR3 DNA: TGTGCCAGCACCGCTACGACAGGGAAAAACACCGGGGAGCTGTTTTTT; CDR3 protein: CASTATTGKNTGELFF
D gene: .; clone size: .; J gene: TRBJ2-7; V gene: TRBV5-5; CDR3 DNA: TGTGCCAGCAGCCCCGGGGTGAACGAGCAGTACTTC; CDR3 protein: CASSPGVNEQYF
D gene: .; clone size: few; J gene: TRBJ2-1; V gene: TRBV4-2; CDR3 DNA: TGTGCCAGCAGCCAAGCAGTTCTCAACGAGCAGTTCTTC; CDR3 protein: CASSQAVLNEQFF
D gene: TRBD1; clone size: .; J gene: TRBJ1-2; V gene: TRBV2; CDR3 DNA: TGTGCCAGCAGCGATACAGGGGGCGCGGATGGCTACACCTTC; CDR3 protein: CASSDTGGADGYTF
D gene: .; clone size: once; J gene: TRBJ2-5; V gene: TRBV19; CDR3 DNA: TGTGCCAGTAGTATGGCCCAAGAGACCCAGTACTTC; CDR3 protein: CASSMAQETQYF
D gene: .; clone size: .; J gene: TRBJ2-7; V gene: TRBV9; CDR3 DNA: TGTGCCAGCAGCGTAGGGGGGCAGGAGACCTACGAGCAGTACTTC; CDR3 protein: CASSVGGQETYEQYF
D gene: TRBD1; clone size: .; J gene: TRBJ2-2; V gene: TRBV5-1; CDR3 DNA: TGCGCCAGCAGCCCCCCGGGACAGGTGATCACCGGGGAGCTGTTTTTT; CDR3 protein: CASSPPGQVITGELFF
D gene: .; clone size: .; J gene: TRBJ2-7; V gene: TRBV5-1; CDR3 DNA: TGCGCCAGCAGCCTGGACAGAACTTACGAGCAGTACTTC; CDR3 protein: CASSLDRTYEQYF
D gene: TRBD2; clone size: .; J gene: TRBJ2-7; V gene: TRBV28; CDR3 DNA: TGTGCCAGCAGTCCTCTAGGGGTAGCGGGGAGAGAGCAGTACTTC; CDR3 protein: CASSPLGVAGREQYF
D gene: .; clone size: .; J gene: TRBJ2-1; V gene: TRBV10-3; CDR3 DNA: TGTGCCATCAGTGATAAGACTAGTAACAATGAGCAGTTCTTC; CDR3 protein: CAISDKTSNNEQFF
D gene: .; clone size: .; J gene: TRBJ1-2; V gene: TRBV30; CDR3 DNA: TGTGCCTGGAGTGACGGGAACTATGGCTACACCTTC; CDR3 protein: CAWSDGNYGYTF
D gene: TRBD1; clone size: .; J gene: TRBJ1-2; V gene: TRBV3-1/TRBV3-2; CDR3 DNA: TGTGCCAGCAGCCAAGGACAGGGCGGAGGCTACACCTTC; CDR3 protein: CASSQGQGGGYTF
D gene: .; clone size: .; J gene: TRBJ1-3; V gene: TRBV2; CDR3 DNA: TGTGCCAGCAGTGAACTGCTAACGGTTTCTGGAAACACCATATATTTT; CDR3 protein: CASSELLTVSGNTIYF
D gene: .; clone size: .; J gene: TRBJ1-1; V gene: TRBV5-6; CDR3 DNA: TGTGCCAGCAGCGGGGGACTGTTCACTGAAGCTTTCTTT; CDR3 protein: CASSGGLFTEAFF
D gene: .; clone size: .; J gene: TRBJ1-2; V gene: TRBV4-1; CDR3 DNA: TGCGCCAGCAGCCAAGATTACAGGACCTACTATGGCTACACCTTC; CDR3 protein: CASSQDYRTYYGYTF
D gene: .; clone size: .; J gene: TRBJ1-1; V gene: TRBV6-5; CDR3 DNA: TGTGCCAGCAGACGGACAGACCTGAACACTGAAGCTTTCTTT; CDR3 protein: CASRRTDLNTEAFF
D gene: .; clone size: .; J gene: TRBJ2-6; V gene: TRBV19; CDR3 DNA: TGTGCCAGTAGTATGGCGGGGGCTTACTCTGGGGCCAACGTCCTGACTTTC; CDR3 protein: CASSMAGAYSGANVLTF
D gene: TRBD2; clone size: .; J gene: TRBJ2-7; V gene: TRBV4-1; CDR3 DNA: TGCGCCAGCAGCCAAGATTGGGGGGGCTCCTACGAGCAGTACTTC; CDR3 protein: CASSQDWGGSYEQYF
D gene: TRBD2; clone size: .; J gene: TRBJ2-1; V gene: TRBV7-9; CDR3 DNA: TGTGCCAGCAGCTTGACTAGCGGGAGTACTGAGCAGTTCTTC; CDR3 protein: CASSLTSGSTEQFF
D gene: .; clone size: .; J gene: TRBJ2-7; V gene: TRBV5-1; CDR3 DNA: TGCGCCAGCAGCCGCACCAGCTCCTACGAGCAGTACTTC; CDR3 protein: CASSRTSSYEQYF
D gene: TRBD1; clone size: .; J gene: TRBJ1-1; V gene: TRBV5-1; CDR3 DNA: TGCGCCAGCAGCCTGCCTCCGGGACAGGGCCTGGCTGAAGCTTTCTTT; CDR3 protein: CASSLPPGQGLAEAFF
D gene: .; clone size: .; J gene: TRBJ2-7; V gene: TRBV6-5; CDR3 DNA: TGTGCCAGCAAAGGGCGGGGTAGGGTCGATGAGCAGTACTTC; CDR3 protein: CASKGRGRVDEQYF
D gene: TRBD1; clone size: .; J gene: TRBJ1-2; V gene: TRBV25-1; CDR3 DNA: TGTGCCAGCAGTCCCGGGACAGGGGACTTGGACTATGGCTACACCTTC; CDR3 protein: CASSPGTGDLDYGYTF
D gene: TRBD1; clone size: .; J gene: TRBJ2-7; V gene: TRBV6-6; CDR3 DNA: TGTGCCAGCAGTTACGGGACGGGGACAGACTACGAGCAGTACTTC; CDR3 protein: CASSYGTGTDYEQYF
D gene: .; clone size: .; J gene: TRBJ2-5; V gene: TRBV5-6; CDR3 DNA: TGTGCCAGCAGCGCTACTACAAGCATCCCCTCTGAGACCCAGTACTTC; CDR3 protein: CASSATTSIPSETQYF
D gene: TRBD2; clone size: .; J gene: TRBJ2-3; V gene: TRBV7-9; CDR3 DNA: TGTGCCAGCAGCGTGACTAGCGGGACCACAGATACGCAGTATTTT; CDR3 protein: CASSVTSGTTDTQYF
D gene: .; clone size: .; J gene: TRBJ2-3; V gene: TRBV6-4; CDR3 DNA: TGTGCCAGCAGTCGCTGGGACTCAACCACAGATACGCAGTATTTT; CDR3 protein: CASSRWDSTTDTQYF
D gene: TRBD2; clone size: .; J gene: TRBJ2-7; V gene: TRBV2; CDR3 DNA: TGTGCCAGCAGTGAAAGAAGAACAGGGACTAGCGGGAAGCACGAGCAGTACTTC; CDR3 protein: CASSERRTGTSGKHEQYF
D gene: TRBD1; clone size: .; J gene: TRBJ2-7; V gene: TRBV7-3; CDR3 DNA: TGTGCCAGCAGCTCGGGACAGGGCTCCTACGAGCAGTACTTC; CDR3 protein: CASSSGQGSYEQYF
D gene: .; clone size: .; J gene: TRBJ2-7; V gene: TRBV2; CDR3 DNA: TGTGCCAGCACTGAACAGGGATCAGGCTACGAGCAGTACTTC; CDR3 protein: CASTEQGSGYEQYF
D gene: TRBD1; clone size: .; J gene: TRBJ1-1; V gene: TRBV5-4; CDR3 DNA: TGTGCCAGCAGCTACAAGGCAGGGGGCGGAACTGAAGCTTTCTTT; CDR3 protein: CASSYKAGGGTEAFF
D gene: .; clone size: .; J gene: TRBJ2-2; V gene: TRBV4-2; CDR3 DNA: TGTGCCAGCAGCCAAGTTTCGTCCCAGACCGGGGAGCTGTTTTTT; CDR3 protein: CASSQVSSQTGELFF
D gene: TRBD2; clone size: .; J gene: TRBJ2-1; V gene: TRBV2; CDR3 DNA: TGTGCCAGCGGGACTAGCGTCTACAATGAGCAGTTCTTC; CDR3 protein: CASGTSVYNEQFF